This T cell receptor beta chain was documented in a study of PD-1 blockade in classical Hodgkin lymphoma. Study-level information: Intravenous nivolumab at 3 mg/kg was given to patients every 2 weeks.

This table comes from immunoSEQ multiplex PCR, and its TCRdb copy is limited to in-frame clones, with some not included. This sample yields tens of thousands of clones, of which roughly 80% are seen a single time; more than 10% belongs to the top ten. General study findings and limits: Newly diagnosed patients had baseline TCR diversity that was reportedly lower than that of healthy donors.

The sample's time point: cycle 4 day 1 (C4D1), after less than 7 weeks of nivolumab. All trial patients relapsed after autologous stem cell transplantation. With regard to this clone: What it recognizes is unknown.

The CDR3 has 14 residues. The germline gives CDR1 SGHRS, CDR2 YFSETQ. V lost 2 bases and J lost 4, with 12 bases in between. The TCR was taken from a human donor with classical Hodgkin lymphoma. The sequencing here drew on peripheral blood mononuclear cells (PBMCs), taken before the fourth cycle of nivolumab. This sequence joins TRBV5-1 and TRBJ1-1; D is unclear. CDR3 region: CASSFFGEGTEAFF. The CDR3 nucleotides read TGCGCCAGCAGCTTTTTCGGGGAGGGCACTGAAGCTTTCTTT.